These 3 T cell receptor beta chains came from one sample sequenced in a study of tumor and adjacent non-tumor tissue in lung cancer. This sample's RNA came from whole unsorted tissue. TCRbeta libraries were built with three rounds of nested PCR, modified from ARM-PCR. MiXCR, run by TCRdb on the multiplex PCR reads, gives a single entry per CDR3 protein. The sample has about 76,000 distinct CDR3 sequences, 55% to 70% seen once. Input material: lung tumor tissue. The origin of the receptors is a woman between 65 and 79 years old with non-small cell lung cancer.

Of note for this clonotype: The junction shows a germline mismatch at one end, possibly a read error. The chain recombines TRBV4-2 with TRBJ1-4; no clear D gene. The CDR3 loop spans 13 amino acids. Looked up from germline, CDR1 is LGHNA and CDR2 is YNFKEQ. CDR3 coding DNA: TGTGCCAGCGGCCAAGAAAGGGTAGAAAAACTGTTTTTT. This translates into CASGQERVEKLFF.

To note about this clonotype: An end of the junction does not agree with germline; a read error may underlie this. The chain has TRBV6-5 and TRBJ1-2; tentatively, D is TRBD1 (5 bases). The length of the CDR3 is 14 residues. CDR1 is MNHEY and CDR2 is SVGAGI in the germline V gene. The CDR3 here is CASSTQGGKFGYIF. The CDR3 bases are TGTGCCAGCAGTACCCAGGGAGGGAAGTTCGGCTACATCTTC.

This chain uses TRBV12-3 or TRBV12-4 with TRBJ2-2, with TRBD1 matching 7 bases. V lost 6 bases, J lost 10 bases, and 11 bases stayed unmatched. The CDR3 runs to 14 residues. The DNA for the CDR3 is TGTGCCAGCAGCGAGAGACAGGGTGGAGTGGAGCTGTTTTTT. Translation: CASSERQGGVELFF.